The rows below give T cell receptor beta chains drawn from one sample of a study of response to subunit inactivated influenza vaccine. TCRdb recomputed calls from the RT-PCR reads with MiXCR, one row per CDR3 protein. The sample shows around 530,000 distinct CDR3 sequences, approximately 15% of them seen only once. The starting material was CD4+ T cells sorted from PBMCs, obtained 23 to 25 months after vaccination. The origin of the receptors is a man aged 45-69 years who received an inactivated influenza vaccine. CDR3s include the opening cysteine and the closing phenylalanine or tryptophan. D genes are given only for firm matches. Clone size is not always given. Where it is, it says once, few, many or a class for expanded clones.

D	V	size	J	DNA	CDR3
TRBD1	TRBV11-1	many	TRBJ2-1	TGTGCCAGCAGCTCGGACAGGAGCTCCTACAATGAGCAGTTCTTC	CASSSDRSSYNEQFF
TRBD2	TRBV6-1	.	TRBJ2-1	TGTGCCAGCAGTCCTCGGACTAGCGGGAGGGCTACTGAGCAGTTCTTC	CASSPRTSGRATEQFF
.	TRBV27	few	TRBJ1-1	TGTGCCAGCAGCCCGGCCGTGGGGGGCACTGAAGCTTTCTTT	CASSPAVGGTEAFF
TRBD1	TRBV6-1	.	TRBJ2-1	TGTGCCAGCAGTCAATCACAGGGGGGAAGGTTCTTC	CASSQSQGGRFF
TRBD2	TRBV7-2	few	TRBJ2-3	TGTGCCAGCAGCTCAACCGGGACTACCACAGATACGCAGTATTTT	CASSSTGTTTDTQYF
.	TRBV3-1	few	TRBJ2-5	TGTGCCAGCAGCCAAGTTGGCTCTAAAGAGACCCAGTACTTC	CASSQVGSKETQYF
.	TRBV5-1	.	TRBJ2-1	TGCGCCAGCAGCTTGGAGCAGGGGATACTTTCAAATGAGCAGTTCTTC	CASSLEQGILSNEQFF
.	TRBV7-9	few	TRBJ1-6	TGTGCCAGCAGCTCTAATTCACCCCTCCACTTT	CASSSNSPLHF
.	TRBV6-1	few	TRBJ1-1	TGTGCCAGCAGTCCCGTCTGGGGGCGCGGGAACACTGAAGCTTTCTTT	CASSPVWGRGNTEAFF
.	TRBV5-8	many	TRBJ1-5	TGTGCCAGCAGCCAAGGATACAGCAATCAGCCCCAGCATTTT	CASSQGYSNQPQHF
.	TRBV5-5	.	TRBJ2-7	TGTGCCAGCAGCTTGCCAGGTTATAAGGACGAGCAGTACTTC	CASSLPGYKDEQYF
TRBD2	TRBV10-3	many	TRBJ2-3	TGTGCCATCAGTGAGCAAAGCGGGGGAGGCACAGATACGCAGTATTTT	CAISEQSGGGTDTQYF
TRBD1	TRBV20-1	.	TRBJ1-2	TGCAGTGCTAGATCAGCCGGGACAGGGGTAGGCTATGGCTACACCTTC	CSARSAGTGVGYGYTF
.	TRBV5-1	many	TRBJ2-7	TGCGCCAGCAGCTCCTCTAGATTCCGCCACGAGCAGTACTTC	CASSSSRFRHEQYF